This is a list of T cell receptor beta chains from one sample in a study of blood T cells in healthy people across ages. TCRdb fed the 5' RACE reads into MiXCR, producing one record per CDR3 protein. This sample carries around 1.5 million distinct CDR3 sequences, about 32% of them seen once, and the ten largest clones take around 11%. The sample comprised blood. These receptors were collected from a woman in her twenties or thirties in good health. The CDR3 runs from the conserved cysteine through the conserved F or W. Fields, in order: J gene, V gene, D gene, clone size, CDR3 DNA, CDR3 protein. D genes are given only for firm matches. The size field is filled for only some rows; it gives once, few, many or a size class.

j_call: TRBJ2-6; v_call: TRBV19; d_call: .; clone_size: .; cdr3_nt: TGTGCCAGTAGCTCCGGAGTACGCCTGACCTCTGGGGCCAACGTCCTGACTTTC; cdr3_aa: CASSSGVRLTSGANVLTF
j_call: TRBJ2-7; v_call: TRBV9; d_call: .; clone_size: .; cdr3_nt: TGTGCCAGCAGCGTAGCTACTGGAGCAGGGGAAAACTACGAGCAGTACTTC; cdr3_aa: CASSVATGAGENYEQYF
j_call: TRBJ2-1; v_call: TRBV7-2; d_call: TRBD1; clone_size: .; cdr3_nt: TGTGCCAGCAGCCCTACCCCCTACAGGGGCGCGGACAATGAGCAGTTCTTC; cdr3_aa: CASSPTPYRGADNEQFF
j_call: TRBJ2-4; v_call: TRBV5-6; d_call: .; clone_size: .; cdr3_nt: TGTGCCAGCAGCTCAGTCCAGGGACCATTAGCCAAAAACATTCAGTACTTC; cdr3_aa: CASSSVQGPLAKNIQYF
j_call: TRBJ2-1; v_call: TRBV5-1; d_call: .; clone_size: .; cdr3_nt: TGCGCCAGCAGCTTGGCCGACACATTCAATGAGCAGTTCTTC; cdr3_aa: CASSLADTFNEQFF
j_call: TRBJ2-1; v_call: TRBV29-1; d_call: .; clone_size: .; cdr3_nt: TGCAGCGTTGGACGGGATCGGAATGAGCAGTTCTTC; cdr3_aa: CSVGRDRNEQFF
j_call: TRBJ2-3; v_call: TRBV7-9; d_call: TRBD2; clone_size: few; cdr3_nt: TGTGCCAGCAGCCAGACTAGCGGGGGGGCCGTAGGAGATACGCAGTATTTT; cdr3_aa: CASSQTSGGAVGDTQYF
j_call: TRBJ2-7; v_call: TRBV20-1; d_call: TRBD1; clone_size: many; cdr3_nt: TGCAGTGCTAGTCCGGGACAGGGACCCTACGAGCAGTACTTC; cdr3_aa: CSASPGQGPYEQYF
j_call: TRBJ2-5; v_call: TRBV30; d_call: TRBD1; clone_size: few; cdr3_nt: TGTGCCTGGAGCCTAGGACAGGGGGAAGAGACCCAGTACTTC; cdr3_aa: CAWSLGQGEETQYF
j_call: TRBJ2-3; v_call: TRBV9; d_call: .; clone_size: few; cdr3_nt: TGTGCCAGCAGCTCGAGTTCGGGGGCAGATACGCAGTATTTT; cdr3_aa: CASSSSSGADTQYF
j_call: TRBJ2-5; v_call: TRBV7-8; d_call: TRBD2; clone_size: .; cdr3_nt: TGTGCCAGCAGCTTAGGGTCTAGCGGGGAGCTCAAGCAAGAGACCCAGTACTTC; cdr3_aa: CASSLGSSGELKQETQYF
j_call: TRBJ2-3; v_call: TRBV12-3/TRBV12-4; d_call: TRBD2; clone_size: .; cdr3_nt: TGTGCCAGCAGACTAGCGGGGGAGATTAGCACAGATACGCAGTATTTT; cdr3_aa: CASRLAGEISTDTQYF
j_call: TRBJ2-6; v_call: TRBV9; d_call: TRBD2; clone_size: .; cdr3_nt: TGTGCCAGCAGCTCTAATCCCCTAGCGGGGGGGCCTCGTGGGGCCAACGTCCTGACTTTC; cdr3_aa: CASSSNPLAGGPRGANVLTF
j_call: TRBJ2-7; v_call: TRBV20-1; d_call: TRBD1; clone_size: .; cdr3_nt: TGCAGTGCTAGAAGAAACCGGGACAGCCAGTACTTC; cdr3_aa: CSARRNRDSQYF
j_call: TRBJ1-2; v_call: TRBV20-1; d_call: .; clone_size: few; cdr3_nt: TGCAGTGCCAGGACAAACGCTAACTATGGCTACACCTTC; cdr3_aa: CSARTNANYGYTF
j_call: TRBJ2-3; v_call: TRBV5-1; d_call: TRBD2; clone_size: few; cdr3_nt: TGCGCCAGCAGCTTCTTAGCGGGGGCGATCACAGATACGCAGTATTTT; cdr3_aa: CASSFLAGAITDTQYF
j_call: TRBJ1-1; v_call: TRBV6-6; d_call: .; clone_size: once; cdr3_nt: TGTGCCAGCAGTCCTGGGTTGGCTGGCACTGAAGCTTTCTTT; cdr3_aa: CASSPGLAGTEAFF
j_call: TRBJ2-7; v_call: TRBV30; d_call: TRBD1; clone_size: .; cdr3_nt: TGTGCCTGGGAAAGACAGGGCATCGACGAGCAGTACTTC; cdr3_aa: CAWERQGIDEQYF
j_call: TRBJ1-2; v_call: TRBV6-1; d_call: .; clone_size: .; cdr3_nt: TGTGCCAGCAGTGAACGGGTGGAGGGCTACACCTTC; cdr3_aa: CASSERVEGYTF
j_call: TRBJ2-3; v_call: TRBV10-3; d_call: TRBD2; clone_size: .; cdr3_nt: TGTGCCATCAGACATAGCGGGAGTAGGCGCACAGATACGCAGTATTTT; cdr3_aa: CAIRHSGSRRTDTQYF
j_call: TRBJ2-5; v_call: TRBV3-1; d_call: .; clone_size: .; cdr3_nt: TGTGCCAGCAGCCAAGATCTTGGCAACAGGGTCCAAGAGACCCAGTACTTC; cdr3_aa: CASSQDLGNRVQETQYF
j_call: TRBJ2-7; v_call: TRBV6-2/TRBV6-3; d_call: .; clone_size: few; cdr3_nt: TGTGCCAGTTTCAACACGGGTTTCAACGAGCAGTACTTC; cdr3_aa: CASFNTGFNEQYF
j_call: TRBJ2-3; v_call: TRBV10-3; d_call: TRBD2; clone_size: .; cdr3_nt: TGTGCCATCAGAGGGCTCCTCCAGCGGGGCGGCACAGATACGCAGTATTTT; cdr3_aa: CAIRGLLQRGGTDTQYF
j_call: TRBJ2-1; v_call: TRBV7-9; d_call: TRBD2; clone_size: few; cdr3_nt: TGTGCCAGCAGCTTTACTAGCGGGAGGTTCCCCTACAATGAGCAGTTCTTC; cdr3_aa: CASSFTSGRFPYNEQFF
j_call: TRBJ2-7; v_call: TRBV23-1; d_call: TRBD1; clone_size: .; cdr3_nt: TGCGCCAGCAGTCAAAAACCCACGTTTACAGGGGACCACGAGCAGTACTTC; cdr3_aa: CASSQKPTFTGDHEQYF
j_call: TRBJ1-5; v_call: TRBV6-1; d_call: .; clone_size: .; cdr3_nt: TGTGCCAGCTTACCCGGGGCAGGGGAGGGCAATCAGCCCCAGCATTTT; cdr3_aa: CASLPGAGEGNQPQHF
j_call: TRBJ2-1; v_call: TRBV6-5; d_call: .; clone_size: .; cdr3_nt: TGTGCCAGCAGTTACTCTCGCCGGGAAGAAGACAATGAGCAGTTCTTC; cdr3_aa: CASSYSRREEDNEQFF
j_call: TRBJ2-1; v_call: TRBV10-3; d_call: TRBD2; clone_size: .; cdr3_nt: TGTGCCATCAGCTTAGCGGGGGGGCAGGGTGAGCAGTTCTTC; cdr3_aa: CAISLAGGQGEQFF
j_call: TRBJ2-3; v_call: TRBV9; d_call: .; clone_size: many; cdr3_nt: TGTGCCAGCGGCCATGGTGGTGATACGCAGTATTTT; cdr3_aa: CASGHGGDTQYF
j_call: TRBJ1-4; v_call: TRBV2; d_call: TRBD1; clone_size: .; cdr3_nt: TGTGCCAGCAGTGAAAGACAGGGGGATGAAAAACTGTTTTTT; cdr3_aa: CASSERQGDEKLFF
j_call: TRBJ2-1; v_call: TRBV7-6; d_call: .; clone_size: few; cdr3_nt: TGTGCCAGCAGCTTAGTGGGCGTGAATGAGCAGTTCTTC; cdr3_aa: CASSLVGVNEQFF
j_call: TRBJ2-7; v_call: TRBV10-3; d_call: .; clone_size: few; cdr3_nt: TGTGCCATCAGTGGAGGAATCTCCTACGAGCAGTACTTC; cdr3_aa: CAISGGISYEQYF
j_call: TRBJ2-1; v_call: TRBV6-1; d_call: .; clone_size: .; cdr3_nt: TGTGCCACCGGTTCACAGCTCGCCATGGGGTACAATGAGCAGTTCTTC; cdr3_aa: CATGSQLAMGYNEQFF
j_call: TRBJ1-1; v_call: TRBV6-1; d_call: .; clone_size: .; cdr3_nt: TGTGCCAGCAGTCCTGTTGCCTTGAACACTGAAGCTTTCTTT; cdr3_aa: CASSPVALNTEAFF
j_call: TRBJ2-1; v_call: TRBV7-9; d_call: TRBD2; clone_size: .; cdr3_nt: TGTGCCAGCAGCTCTATCTTAGCGGGGGGCCCGGCAGAGCAGTTCTTC; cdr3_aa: CASSSILAGGPAEQFF
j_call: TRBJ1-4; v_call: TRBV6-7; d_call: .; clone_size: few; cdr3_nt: TGTGCCAGCAGTTACTCGGAATTATCTCGGTGGGAACTGTTTTTT; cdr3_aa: CASSYSELSRWELFF
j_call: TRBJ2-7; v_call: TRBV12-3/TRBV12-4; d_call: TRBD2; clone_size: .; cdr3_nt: TGTGCCAGCAGTTTATCGGGGGGTAAGAGTAAGCAGTACTTC; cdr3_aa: CASSLSGGKSKQYF
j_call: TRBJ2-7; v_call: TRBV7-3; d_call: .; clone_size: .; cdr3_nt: TGTGCCAGCAGCCCGATGCCCGGGACTTCCCACGAGCAGTACTTC; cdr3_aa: CASSPMPGTSHEQYF
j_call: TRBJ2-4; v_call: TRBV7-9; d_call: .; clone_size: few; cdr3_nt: TGTGCCAGCAGCTTTGGACAGCTAGCCAAAAACATTCAGTACTTC; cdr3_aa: CASSFGQLAKNIQYF
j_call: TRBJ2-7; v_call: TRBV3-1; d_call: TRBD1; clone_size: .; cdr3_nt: TGTGCCAGCAGCCCCCTGGGACAGTCCTACGTGCAGTACTTC; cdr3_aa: CASSPLGQSYVQYF
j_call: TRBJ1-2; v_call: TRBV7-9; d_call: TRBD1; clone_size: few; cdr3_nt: TGTGCCAGCAGCTTAGCGGGGACAGATTATCCTTCATATGGCTACACCTTC; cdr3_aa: CASSLAGTDYPSYGYTF
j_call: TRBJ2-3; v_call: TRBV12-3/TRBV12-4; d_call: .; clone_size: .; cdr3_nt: TGTGCCAGCAGCTTCAGGGGGGCAGATACGCAGTATTTT; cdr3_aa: CASSFRGADTQYF
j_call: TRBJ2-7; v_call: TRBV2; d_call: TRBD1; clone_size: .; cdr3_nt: TGTACCAGCAGGGACCTACTGGGACAGTTTTCCTACGAGCAGTACTTC; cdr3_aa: CTSRDLLGQFSYEQYF
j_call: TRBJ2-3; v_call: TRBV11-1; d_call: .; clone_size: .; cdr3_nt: TGTGCCAGCAGCCCGGGACACCCAGGGTTGTATTTT; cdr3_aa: CASSPGHPGLYF
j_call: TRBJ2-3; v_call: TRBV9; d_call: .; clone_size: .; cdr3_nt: TGTGCCAGCAGCCCTTCTGGGGGGACCCTTCGCACAGATACGCAGTATTTT; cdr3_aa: CASSPSGGTLRTDTQYF
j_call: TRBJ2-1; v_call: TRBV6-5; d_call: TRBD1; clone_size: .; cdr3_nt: TGTGCCAGCAGTTACTCAAGGGGGCTGAGAAGTGAGCAGTTCTTC; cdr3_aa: CASSYSRGLRSEQFF
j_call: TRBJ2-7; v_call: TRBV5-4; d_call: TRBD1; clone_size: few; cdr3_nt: TGTGCCAGCAGCTTGGAGGGGGCGGTGTTTGAGCAGTACTTC; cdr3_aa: CASSLEGAVFEQYF
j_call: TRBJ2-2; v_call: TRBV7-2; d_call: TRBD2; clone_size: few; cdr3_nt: TGTGCCAGCAGCTTATGGATTAGCGGGCCGACCGGGGAGCGGTTTTTT; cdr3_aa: CASSLWISGPTGERFF
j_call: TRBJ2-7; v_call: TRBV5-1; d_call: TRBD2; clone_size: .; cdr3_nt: TGCACCAGCAGCTTGAGGGTAGCGGGGACAAGGGAGCAGTACTTC; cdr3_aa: CTSSLRVAGTREQYF
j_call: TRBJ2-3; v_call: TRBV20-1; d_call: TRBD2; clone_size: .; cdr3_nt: TGCAGTGCTAGCACTAGCGGGGGAAATACGCAGTATTTT; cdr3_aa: CSASTSGGNTQYF
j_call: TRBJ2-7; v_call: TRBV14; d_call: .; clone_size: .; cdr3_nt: TGTGCCAGCAGCCAAATGAAGACTAGGCAGTACTTC; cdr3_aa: CASSQMKTRQYF
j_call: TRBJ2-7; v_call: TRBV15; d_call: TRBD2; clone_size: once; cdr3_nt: TGTGCCACCAGCAGAGTGAGGGGAACTAGCGGGAACGAGCAGTACTTC; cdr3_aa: CATSRVRGTSGNEQYF
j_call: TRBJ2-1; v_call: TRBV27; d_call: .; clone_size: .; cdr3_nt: TGTGCCAGCAGTTCCCAAGAGGCGGGGTACTCCTACAATGAGCAGTTCTTC; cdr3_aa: CASSSQEAGYSYNEQFF
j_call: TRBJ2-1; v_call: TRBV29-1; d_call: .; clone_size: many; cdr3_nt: TGCAGCGTTGACGGGATCTACAATGAGCAGTTCTTC; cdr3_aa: CSVDGIYNEQFF
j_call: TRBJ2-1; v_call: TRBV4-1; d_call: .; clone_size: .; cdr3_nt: TGCGCCAGCAGCAAAGAGGCTAGCGAGAGATGGGATGAGCAGTTCTTC; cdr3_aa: CASSKEASERWDEQFF
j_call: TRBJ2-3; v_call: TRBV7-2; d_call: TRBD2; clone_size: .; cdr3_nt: TGTGCCAGCAACCCGGTAGCGGGTAGCACAGATACGCAGTATTTT; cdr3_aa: CASNPVAGSTDTQYF
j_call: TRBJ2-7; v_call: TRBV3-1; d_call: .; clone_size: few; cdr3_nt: TGTGCCAGCAGCCAAGGTGCCGGGAGTCCCTACGAGCAGTACTTC; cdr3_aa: CASSQGAGSPYEQYF
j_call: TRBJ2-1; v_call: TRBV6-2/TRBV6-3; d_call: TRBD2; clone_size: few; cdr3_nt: TGTGCCAGCAGGGGGGCGGCGGGGGGGGACAATGAGCAGTTCTTC; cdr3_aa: CASRGAAGGDNEQFF
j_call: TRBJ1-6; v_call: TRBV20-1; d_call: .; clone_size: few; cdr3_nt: TGCAGTGCTGGACGCCAGAGAGATTCACCCCTCCACTTT; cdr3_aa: CSAGRQRDSPLHF
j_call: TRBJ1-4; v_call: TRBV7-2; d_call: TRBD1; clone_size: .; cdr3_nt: TGTGCCAGCAGTAGACGGCCGGGACAGGGTAATGAAAAACTGTTTTTT; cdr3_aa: CASSRRPGQGNEKLFF